The 9 T cell receptor beta chains in this list originate from one sample, sequenced in a study of graft-versus-host responses after intestinal transplantation. Antigens of these TCRs are unknown. Some clones are missing from TCRdb's copy, which holds only in-frame ones; the method was immunoSEQ multiplex PCR. The data show approximately 110,000 clones, around 94% seen once. This sample comprised unstimulated CD8+ T cells sorted from spleen or lymph node cells, obtained before transplant. The receptors originated from a human donor who was the organ donor for an intestinal transplant.

The rearrangement links TRBV7-9 to TRBJ2-7; TRBD1 might be the D (6 bases). V was trimmed by 4 bases and J by 7 bases, leaving 11 bases between them. In germline, CDR1 is SEHNR, CDR2 FQNEAQ (reference sequence). This CDR3 is 12 amino acids long. The CDR3 spells CASSSNRVEQYF. In nucleotides, the CDR3 is TGTGCCAGCAGCTCCAACAGGGTTGAGCAGTACTTC.

The chain links TRBV7-8 to TRBJ2-5; D is perhaps TRBD1 (7 bases). This CDR3 region has 14 residues. Trimming left V 5 bases short and J 4 bases short, with 14 bases between. Germline CDR1 reads SGHVS; CDR2 reads FQNEAQ. CDR3 loop: CASSDPGDRETQYF. The CDR3 nucleotides read TGTGCCAGCAGCGACCCGGGGGACAGAGAGACCCAGTACTTC.

This clone was seen only a few times. The V gene is TRBV9, the J gene TRBJ2-3; no firm D call. In germline, CDR1 is SGDLS, CDR2 YYNGEE. The CDR3 is made up of 13 amino acids. V was cut by 0 bases and J by 0 bases, with 2 bases left in between. Here the CDR3 reads CASSVDSTDTQYF. The DNA for the CDR3 is TGTGCCAGCAGCGTAGACAGCACAGATACGCAGTATTTT.

The V gene is TRBV25-1, the J gene TRBJ1-4; D gene unclear. Germline loops: CDR1 MGHDK, CDR2 SYGVNS. The CDR3 is made up of 16 amino acids. V was shortened by 5 bases and J by 0 bases, with 13 bases between the two germline ends. CDR3 region: CASSRGNTATNEKLFF. The CDR3 DNA is TGTGCCAGCAGTAGAGGGAATACAGCAACTAATGAAAAACTGTTTTTT.

The chain joins TRBV30 to TRBJ2-3, with 8 bases lining up with TRBD2. The J segment lost 0 bases and the V segment lost 1 base, leaving 0 bases of the junction unmatched. The CDR3 has 14 amino acids. Per germline, CDR1 GTSNPN and CDR2 SVGIG (reference sequence). The CDR3: CAWSASGSTDTQYF. In DNA, the CDR3 is TGTGCCTGGAGTGCTAGCGGGAGCACAGATACGCAGTATTTT.

The chain has TRBV27 and TRBJ1-2; D not certain. CDR1 is MNHEY, CDR2 SMNVEV, per germline (reference sequence). V gave up 6 bases and J gave up 1 base, with 9 bases separating them. The CDR3 is made up of 13 amino acids. The CDR3 sequence is CASREGYNYGYTF. The CDR3 DNA sequence: TGTGCCAGCAGGGAAGGTTATAACTATGGCTACACCTTC.

The chain combines TRBV9 with TRBJ1-4; D call uncertain. Trimming took 3 bases from V and 8 from J, leaving 14 bases between them. In germline, CDR1 is SGDLS, CDR2 YYNGEE. This CDR3 is 14 amino acids long. The CDR3, as DNA: TGTGCCAGCAGCGGTGAGGGAGAGAGGGAAAAACTGTTTTTT. Its protein product is CASSGEGEREKLFF.

The V and J genes are TRBV5-1 and TRBJ2-7, with 7 bases lining up with TRBD1. The ends lost 5 bases at V and 0 bases at J; junction bases unmatched: 5. Germline-derived CDR1 and CDR2 are SGHRS and YFSETQ. This CDR3 is built from 14 residues. The CDR3 is CASSLAGGSYEQYF. The DNA of the CDR3 is TGCGCCAGCAGTTTAGCAGGGGGCTCCTACGAGCAGTACTTC.

The CDR3 loop reads CASSLTINYGYTF. In DNA, the CDR3 is TGTGCCAGCAGTTTAACGATAAACTATGGCTACACCTTC. This sequence joins TRBV28 and TRBJ1-2; D gene unclear. Germline values: CDR1 MDHEN, CDR2 SYDVKM. V dropped 2 bases and J dropped 2 bases, with 6 bases sitting between them. This CDR3 is built from 13 residues.